These T cell receptor beta chains were read from a single sample in a study of T cells in Graves' hyperthyroidism and ophthalmopathy. TCRdb used MiXCR to reprocess the multiplex PCR reads, holding one entry per CDR3 protein. This table holds 350,000 to 400,000 distinct CDR3 sequences, 14% to 15% found once. The sample taken for sequencing was blood. The receptors stem from a woman in her twenties or thirties with Graves' hyperthyroidism. CDR3s include the opening cysteine and the closing phenylalanine or tryptophan. The order of the fields is D gene, V gene, clone size, J gene, CDR3 protein, CDR3 DNA. The D gene is left open where the match is weak. Clone size is given for some rows only: seen once, a few or many times, or a class if the clone is expanded.

d_call: TRBD1; v_call: TRBV29-1; clone_size: few; j_call: TRBJ2-7; cdr3_aa: CSVEPQGDEQYF; cdr3_nt: TGCAGCGTTGAACCACAGGGGGATGAGCAGTACTTC
d_call: TRBD2; v_call: TRBV5-1; clone_size: many; j_call: TRBJ2-1; cdr3_aa: CASSISWTSIYNEQFF; cdr3_nt: TGCGCCAGCAGCATCTCGTGGACTAGCATCTACAATGAGCAGTTCTTC
d_call: NA; v_call: TRBV2; clone_size: NA; j_call: TRBJ1-2; cdr3_aa: CASSESSYGYTF; cdr3_nt: TGTGCCAGCAGCGAAAGTAGCTATGGCTACACCTTC
d_call: TRBD2; v_call: TRBV3-1; clone_size: many; j_call: TRBJ2-7; cdr3_aa: CASSRRTSGHESYEQYF; cdr3_nt: TGTGCCAGCAGCCGCAGGACTAGCGGCCACGAATCCTACGAGCAGTACTTC
d_call: TRBD1; v_call: TRBV20-1; clone_size: many; j_call: TRBJ1-4; cdr3_aa: CSASGQGSEKLFF; cdr3_nt: TGCAGTGCATCGGGACAGGGATCTGAAAAACTGTTTTTT
d_call: NA; v_call: TRBV7-9; clone_size: few; j_call: TRBJ1-6; cdr3_aa: CASSWSGGAGSPLHF; cdr3_nt: TGTGCCAGCAGCTGGTCGGGGGGAGCTGGTTCACCCCTCCACTTT
d_call: TRBD2; v_call: TRBV19; clone_size: NA; j_call: TRBJ2-1; cdr3_aa: CASSISSGRAYEQFF; cdr3_nt: TGTGCCAGTAGTATCAGTAGCGGGAGGGCCTATGAGCAGTTCTTC
d_call: TRBD1; v_call: TRBV10-2; clone_size: many; j_call: TRBJ1-2; cdr3_aa: CASRAGTGDGYTF; cdr3_nt: TGCGCCAGCAGGGCCGGGACAGGGGATGGCTACACCTTC
d_call: TRBD2; v_call: TRBV7-2; clone_size: few; j_call: TRBJ2-1; cdr3_aa: CASSLEQISGKTTKYNEQFF; cdr3_nt: TGTGCCAGCAGCTTAGAGCAAATTAGCGGGAAAACAACAAAATACAATGAGCAGTTCTTC
d_call: TRBD2; v_call: TRBV7-2; clone_size: few; j_call: TRBJ2-7; cdr3_aa: CASSSSGLAGDEQYF; cdr3_nt: TGTGCCAGCAGCTCGAGTGGACTAGCGGGAGACGAGCAGTACTTC
d_call: NA; v_call: TRBV19; clone_size: NA; j_call: TRBJ2-2; cdr3_aa: CASSLTPAAGLRSTGELFF; cdr3_nt: TGTGCCAGTAGCCTGACCCCAGCGGCGGGGCTCAGGTCCACCGGGGAGCTGTTTTTT
d_call: NA; v_call: TRBV9; clone_size: few; j_call: TRBJ1-1; cdr3_aa: CASSVGLGQMNTEAFF; cdr3_nt: TGTGCCAGCAGCGTAGGCTTAGGGCAAATGAACACTGAAGCTTTCTTT
d_call: NA; v_call: TRBV28; clone_size: many; j_call: TRBJ2-3; cdr3_aa: CASSSRAAISTDTQYF; cdr3_nt: TGTGCCAGCAGTTCCCGAGCAGCCATTAGCACAGATACGCAGTATTTT
d_call: NA; v_call: TRBV18; clone_size: many; j_call: TRBJ1-1; cdr3_aa: CASSPGTATEAFF; cdr3_nt: TGTGCCAGCTCACCAGGGACGGCCACTGAAGCTTTCTTT
d_call: TRBD1; v_call: TRBV28; clone_size: many; j_call: TRBJ2-1; cdr3_aa: CASSPSGQGDFNEQFF; cdr3_nt: TGTGCCAGCAGTCCATCCGGACAGGGGGACTTCAATGAGCAGTTCTTC
d_call: NA; v_call: TRBV4-1; clone_size: NA; j_call: TRBJ2-7; cdr3_aa: CASSQASLGSSYEQYF; cdr3_nt: TGCGCCAGCAGCCAAGCGTCACTAGGGAGCTCCTACGAGCAGTACTTC
d_call: TRBD1; v_call: TRBV15; clone_size: NA; j_call: TRBJ2-1; cdr3_aa: CATSREPANRGDNEQFF; cdr3_nt: TGTGCCACCAGCAGAGAACCGGCAAACAGGGGGGACAATGAGCAGTTCTTC
d_call: TRBD2; v_call: TRBV11-2; clone_size: few; j_call: TRBJ2-3; cdr3_aa: CASSISGRGADTQYF; cdr3_nt: TGTGCCAGCAGCATAAGCGGGAGAGGGGCAGATACGCAGTATTTT
d_call: NA; v_call: TRBV28; clone_size: NA; j_call: TRBJ2-2; cdr3_aa: CASSQAPTVPGELFF; cdr3_nt: TGTGCCAGCAGCCAGGCCCCGACCGTCCCCGGGGAGCTGTTTTTT
d_call: NA; v_call: TRBV7-2; clone_size: many; j_call: TRBJ2-3; cdr3_aa: CASSLGPQGSDTQYF; cdr3_nt: TGTGCCAGCAGCTTAGGGCCGCAGGGTTCAGATACGCAGTATTTT
d_call: TRBD1; v_call: TRBV3-1; clone_size: few; j_call: TRBJ2-7; cdr3_aa: CASSTSTGSSYEQYF; cdr3_nt: TGTGCCAGCAGCACTTCGACAGGGAGCTCCTACGAGCAGTACTTC
d_call: NA; v_call: TRBV5-1; clone_size: many; j_call: TRBJ2-7; cdr3_aa: CASSLGTVAGEQYF; cdr3_nt: TGCGCCAGCAGCTTGGGGACAGTGGCGGGCGAGCAGTACTTC